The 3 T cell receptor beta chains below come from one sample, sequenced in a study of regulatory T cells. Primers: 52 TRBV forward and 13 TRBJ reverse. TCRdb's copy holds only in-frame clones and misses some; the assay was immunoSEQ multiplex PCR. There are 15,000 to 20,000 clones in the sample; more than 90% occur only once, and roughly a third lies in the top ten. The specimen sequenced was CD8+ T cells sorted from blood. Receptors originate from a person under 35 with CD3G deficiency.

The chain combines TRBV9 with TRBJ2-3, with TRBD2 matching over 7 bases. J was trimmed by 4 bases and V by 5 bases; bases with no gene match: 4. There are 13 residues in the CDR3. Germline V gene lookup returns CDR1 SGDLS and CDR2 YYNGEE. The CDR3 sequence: CASSRLAPDTQYF. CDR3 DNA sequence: TGTGCCAGCAGTAGACTAGCTCCAGATACGCAGTATTTT.

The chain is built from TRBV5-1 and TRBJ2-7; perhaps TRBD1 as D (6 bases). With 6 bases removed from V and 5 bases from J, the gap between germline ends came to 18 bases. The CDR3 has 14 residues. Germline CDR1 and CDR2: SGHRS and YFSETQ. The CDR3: CASKMEGGAHEQYF. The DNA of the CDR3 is TGCGCCAGCAAAATGGAAGGGGGAGCCCACGAGCAGTACTTC.

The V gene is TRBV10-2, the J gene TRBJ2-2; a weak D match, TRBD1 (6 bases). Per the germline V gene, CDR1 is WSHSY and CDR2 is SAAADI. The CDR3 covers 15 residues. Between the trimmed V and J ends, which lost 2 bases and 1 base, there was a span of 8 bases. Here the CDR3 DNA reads TGCGCCAGCAGTGAGGGACAGCTGAACACCGGGGAGCTGTTTTTT. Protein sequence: CASSEGQLNTGELFF.